Reported below is one TCR beta chain. What it binds is not known. The sample holds other DNA sequences that translate to the same CDR3. The sample comes from a study of graft-versus-host responses after intestinal transplantation. The repertoire was sequenced with immunoSEQ multiplex PCR; TCRdb's copy has only in-frame clones and lacks some. The table records over 100,000 clones, approximately 95% of them present only once. Study conclusions and caveats: Recipient marrow harbored GvH clones, some of which surfaced first in ileum or blood. Early after transplant, HvG clones declined as circulating GvH clones peaked.

The clonotype comes from a human donor who received an intestinal transplant. The source was unstimulated CD8+ T cells sorted from spleen or lymph node cells, collected before intestinal transplant.

DNA of the CDR3: TGTGCCAGCAGTTTTTCGGGACAGGTGAACACTGAAGCTTTCTTT. Translating gives CASSFSGQVNTEAFF. The chain employs TRBV28 and TRBJ1-1, with 8 nucleotides matching TRBD1. Germline trimming cut 3 bases from V and 0 bases from J; bases unmatched to any gene: 3. This CDR3 contains 15 residues. Germline V gene sequence: CDR1 MDHEN, CDR2 SYDVKM.